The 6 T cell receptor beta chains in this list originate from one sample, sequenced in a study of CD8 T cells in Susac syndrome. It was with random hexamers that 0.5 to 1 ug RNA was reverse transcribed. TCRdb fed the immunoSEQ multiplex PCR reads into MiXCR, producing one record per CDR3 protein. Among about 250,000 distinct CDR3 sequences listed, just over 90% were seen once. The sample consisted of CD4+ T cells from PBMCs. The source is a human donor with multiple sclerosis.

The CDR3 reads CSARIPGQRGTGELFF. In nucleotides, the CDR3 is TGCAGTGCTAGAATCCCGGGACAGAGGGGCACCGGGGAGCTGTTTTTT. J is TRBJ2-2 and V is TRBV20-1; the match to TRBD1 covers 7 bases. The V gene end was trimmed by 2 bases and the J gene end by 4 bases; junction bases not matched to a gene: 10. This CDR3 is 16 amino acids long. CDR1 DFQATT and CDR2 SNEGSKA come from the germline V gene (reference sequence).

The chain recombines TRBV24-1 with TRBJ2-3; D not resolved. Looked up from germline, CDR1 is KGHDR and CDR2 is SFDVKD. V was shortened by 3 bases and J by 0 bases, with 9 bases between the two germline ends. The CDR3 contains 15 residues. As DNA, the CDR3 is TGTGCCACCAGTGATCCGGGTGGCAGCACAGATACGCAGTATTTT. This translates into CATSDPGGSTDTQYF.

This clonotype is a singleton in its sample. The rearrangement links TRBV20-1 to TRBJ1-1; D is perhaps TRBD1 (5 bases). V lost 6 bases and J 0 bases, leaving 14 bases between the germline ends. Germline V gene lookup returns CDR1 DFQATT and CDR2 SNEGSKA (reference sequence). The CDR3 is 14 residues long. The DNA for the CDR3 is TGCAGTGCCCTGGGCGGCAGGGTGAACACTGAAGCTTTCTTT. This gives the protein CSALGGRVNTEAFF.

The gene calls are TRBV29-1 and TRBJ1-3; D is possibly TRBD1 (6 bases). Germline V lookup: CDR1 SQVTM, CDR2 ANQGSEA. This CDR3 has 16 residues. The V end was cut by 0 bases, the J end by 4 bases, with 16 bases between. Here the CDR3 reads CSVEEATGLSGNTIYF. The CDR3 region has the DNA TGCAGCGTTGAAGAGGCGACAGGTCTTTCGGGAAACACCATATATTTT. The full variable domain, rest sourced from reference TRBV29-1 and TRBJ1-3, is SAVISQKPSRDICQRGTSLTIQCQVDSQVTMMFWYRQQPGQSLTLIATANQGSEATYESGFVIDKFPISRPNLTFSTLTVSNMSPEDSSIYLCSVEEATGLSGNTIYFGEGSWLTVV.

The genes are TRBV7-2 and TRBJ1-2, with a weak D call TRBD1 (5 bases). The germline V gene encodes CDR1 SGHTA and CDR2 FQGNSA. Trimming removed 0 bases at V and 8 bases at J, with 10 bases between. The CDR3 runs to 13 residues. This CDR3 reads CASSLAGVGGYTF. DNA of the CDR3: TGTGCCAGCAGCTTAGCAGGGGTCGGAGGCTACACCTTC.

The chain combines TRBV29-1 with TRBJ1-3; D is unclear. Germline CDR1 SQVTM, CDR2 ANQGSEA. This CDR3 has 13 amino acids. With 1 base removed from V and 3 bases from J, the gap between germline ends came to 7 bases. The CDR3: CSVEARSGNTIYF. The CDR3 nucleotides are TGCAGCGTTGAAGCCCGCAGTGGAAACACCATATATTTT.